This T cell receptor (beta chain) stems from a study of blood T cell repertoires in COVID-19. For the study at large: Whether acute or convalescent, the COVID-19 samples came from the United States, Italy and Spain. Nucleic acid was either cDNA or gDNA, and it came from T cells, B-cell-depleted T cells, or PBMCs.

The CDR3 is made up of 16 amino acids. The junction had 2 bases not matched to a gene; V was cut back by 0 bases and J by 2 bases. Germline-derived CDR1 and CDR2 are KGHSH and LQKENI. Study processing details: The assay estimated nucleated cells by amplifying reference gene primers. Produced via immunoSEQ multiplex PCR; TCRdb's table is partial and in-frame only. V and J calls and clone size are those listed in that table; D and trimming were worked out from the DNA. The table includes 110,000 to 150,000 clones, over 80% detected once. The sequence derives from a woman older than 75 with acute or convalescent COVID-19. V is TRBV18 and J is TRBJ2-3, with TRBD2 matching over 10 bases. The material sequenced was peripheral blood. CDR3: CASSPPLAGATDTQYF. In DNA form, the CDR3 reads TGTGCCAGCTCACCACCCCTAGCGGGAGCCACAGATACGCAGTATTTT.